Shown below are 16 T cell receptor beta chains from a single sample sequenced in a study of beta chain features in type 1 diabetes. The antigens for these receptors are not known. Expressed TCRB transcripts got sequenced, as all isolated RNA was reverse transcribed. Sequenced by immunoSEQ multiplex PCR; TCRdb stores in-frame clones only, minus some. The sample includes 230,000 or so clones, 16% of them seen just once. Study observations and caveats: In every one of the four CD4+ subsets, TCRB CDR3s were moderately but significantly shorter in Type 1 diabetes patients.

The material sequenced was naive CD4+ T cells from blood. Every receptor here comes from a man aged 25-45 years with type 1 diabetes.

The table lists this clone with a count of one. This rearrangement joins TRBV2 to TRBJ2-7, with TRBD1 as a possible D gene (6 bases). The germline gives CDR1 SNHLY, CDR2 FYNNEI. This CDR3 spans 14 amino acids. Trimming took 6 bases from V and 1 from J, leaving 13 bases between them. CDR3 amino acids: CASSDRRGSYEQYF. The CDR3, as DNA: TGTGCCAGCAGCGACAGGCGAGGTTCCTACGAGCAGTACTTC.

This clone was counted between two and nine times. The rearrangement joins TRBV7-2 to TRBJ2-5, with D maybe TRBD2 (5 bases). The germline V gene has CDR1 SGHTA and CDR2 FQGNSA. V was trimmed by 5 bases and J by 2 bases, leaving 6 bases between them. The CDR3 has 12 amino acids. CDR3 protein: CASSGSQETQYF. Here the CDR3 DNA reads TGTGCCAGCAGCGGGAGTCAAGAGACCCAGTACTTC.

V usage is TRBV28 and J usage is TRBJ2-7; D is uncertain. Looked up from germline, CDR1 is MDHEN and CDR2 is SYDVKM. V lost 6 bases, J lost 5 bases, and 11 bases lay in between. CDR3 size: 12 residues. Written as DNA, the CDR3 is TGTGCCAGCAGAAGTCACCAGCACGAGCAGTACTTC. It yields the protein CASRSHQHEQYF.

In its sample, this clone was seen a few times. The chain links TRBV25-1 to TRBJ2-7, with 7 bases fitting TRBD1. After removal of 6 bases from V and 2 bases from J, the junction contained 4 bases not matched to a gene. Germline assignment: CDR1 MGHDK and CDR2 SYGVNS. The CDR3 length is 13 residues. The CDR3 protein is CASRRQGTYEQYF. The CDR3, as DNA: TGTGCCAGCAGAAGACAGGGTACCTACGAGCAGTACTTC.

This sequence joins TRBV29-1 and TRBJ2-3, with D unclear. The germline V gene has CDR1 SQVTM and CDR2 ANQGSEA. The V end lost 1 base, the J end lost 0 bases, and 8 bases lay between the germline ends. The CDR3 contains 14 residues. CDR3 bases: TGCAGCGTTGAAGGGGCGGTGAGCACAGATACGCAGTATTTT. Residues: CSVEGAVSTDTQYF.

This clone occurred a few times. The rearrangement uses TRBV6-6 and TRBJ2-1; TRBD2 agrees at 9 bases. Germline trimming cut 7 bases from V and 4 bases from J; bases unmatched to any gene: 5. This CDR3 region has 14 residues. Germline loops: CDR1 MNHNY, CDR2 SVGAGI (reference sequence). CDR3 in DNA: TGTGCCAGCACCCCGACTAGCGGTTACAATGAGCAGTTCTTC. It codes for CASTPTSGYNEQFF.

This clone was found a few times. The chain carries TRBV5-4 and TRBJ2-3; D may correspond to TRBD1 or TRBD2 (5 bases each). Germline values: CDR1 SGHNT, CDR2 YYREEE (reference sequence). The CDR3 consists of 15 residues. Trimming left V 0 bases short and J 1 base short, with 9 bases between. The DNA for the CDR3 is TGTGCCAGCAGCTTGGCAGGGAGCGGCACAGATACGCAGTATTTT. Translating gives CASSLAGSGTDTQYF.

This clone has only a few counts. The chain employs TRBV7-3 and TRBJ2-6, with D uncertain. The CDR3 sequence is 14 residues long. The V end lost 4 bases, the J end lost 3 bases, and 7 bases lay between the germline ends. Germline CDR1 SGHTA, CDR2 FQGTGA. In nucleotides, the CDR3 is TGTGCCAGCAGCTCCCCCAATGGGGCCAACGTCCTGACTTTC. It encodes CASSSPNGANVLTF. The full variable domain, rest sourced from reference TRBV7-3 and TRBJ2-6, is GAGVSQTPSNKVTEKGKYVELRCDPISGHTALYWYRQSLGQGPEFLIYFQGTGAADDSGLPNDRFFAVRPEGSVSTLKIQRTERGDSAVYLCASSSPNGANVLTFGAGSRLTVL.

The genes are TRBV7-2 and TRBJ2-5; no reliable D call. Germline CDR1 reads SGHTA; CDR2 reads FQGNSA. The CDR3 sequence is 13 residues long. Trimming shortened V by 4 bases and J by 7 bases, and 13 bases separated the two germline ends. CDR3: CASSSHPSGTQYF. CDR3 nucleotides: TGTGCCAGCAGCTCTCATCCATCGGGGACCCAGTACTTC. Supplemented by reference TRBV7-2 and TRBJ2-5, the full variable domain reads GAGVSQSPSNKVTEKGKDVELRCDPISGHTALYWYRQSLGQGLEFLIYFQGNSAPDKSGLPSDRFSAERTGGSVSTLTIQRTQQEDSAVYLCASSSHPSGTQYFGPGTRLLVL.

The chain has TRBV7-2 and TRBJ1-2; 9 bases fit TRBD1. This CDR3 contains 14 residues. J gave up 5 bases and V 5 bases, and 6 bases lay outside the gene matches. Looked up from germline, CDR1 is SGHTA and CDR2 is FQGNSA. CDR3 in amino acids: CASSRRGQGYGYTF. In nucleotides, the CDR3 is TGTGCCAGCAGCAGACGGGGACAGGGATATGGCTACACCTTC.

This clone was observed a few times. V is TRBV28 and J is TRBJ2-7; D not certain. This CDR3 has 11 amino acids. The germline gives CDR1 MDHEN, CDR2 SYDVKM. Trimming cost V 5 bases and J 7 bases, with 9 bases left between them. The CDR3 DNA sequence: TGTGCCAGCAGTCCCTTAGGGGAGCAGTACTTC. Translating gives CASSPLGEQYF.

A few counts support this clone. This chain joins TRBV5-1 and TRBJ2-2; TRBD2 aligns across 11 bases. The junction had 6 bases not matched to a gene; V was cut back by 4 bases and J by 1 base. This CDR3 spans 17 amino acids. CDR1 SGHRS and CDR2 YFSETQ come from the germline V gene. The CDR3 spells CASSLPGLAVNTGELFF. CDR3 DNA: TGCGCCAGCAGCCTGCCGGGACTAGCGGTGAACACCGGGGAGCTGTTTTTT. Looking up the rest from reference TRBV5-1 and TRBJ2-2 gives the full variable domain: KAGVTQTPRYLIKTRGQQVTLSCSPISGHRSVSWYQQTPGQGLQFLFEYFSETQRNKGNFPGRFSGRQFSNSRSEMNVSTLELGDSALYLCASSLPGLAVNTGELFFGEGSRLTVL.

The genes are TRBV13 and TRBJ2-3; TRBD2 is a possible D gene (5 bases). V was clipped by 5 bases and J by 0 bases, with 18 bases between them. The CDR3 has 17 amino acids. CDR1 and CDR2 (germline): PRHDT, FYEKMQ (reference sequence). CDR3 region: CASSIQSWTFSTDTQYF. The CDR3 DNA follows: TGTGCCAGCAGCATCCAAAGTTGGACTTTCAGCACAGATACGCAGTATTTT.

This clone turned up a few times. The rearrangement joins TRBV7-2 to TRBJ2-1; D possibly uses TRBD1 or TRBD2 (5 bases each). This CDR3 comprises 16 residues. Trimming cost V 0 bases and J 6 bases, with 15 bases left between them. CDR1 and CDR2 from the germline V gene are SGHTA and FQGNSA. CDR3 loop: CASSLASGRVSNEQFF. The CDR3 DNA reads TGTGCCAGCAGCTTAGCGAGCGGCAGGGTTAGCAATGAGCAGTTCTTC.

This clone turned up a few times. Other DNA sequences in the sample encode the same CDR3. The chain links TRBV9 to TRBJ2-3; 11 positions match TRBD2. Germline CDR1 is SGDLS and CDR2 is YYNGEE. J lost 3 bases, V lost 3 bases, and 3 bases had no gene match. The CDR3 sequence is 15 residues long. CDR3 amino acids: CASSATSGSTDTQYF. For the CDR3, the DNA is TGTGCCAGCAGCGCCACTAGCGGGAGTACAGATACGCAGTATTTT. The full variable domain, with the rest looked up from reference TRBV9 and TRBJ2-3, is DSGVTQTPKHLITATGQRVTLRCSPRSGDLSVYWYQQSLDQGLQFLIQYYNGEERAKGNILERFSAQQFPDLHSELNLSSLELGDSALYFCASSATSGSTDTQYFGPGTRLTVL.

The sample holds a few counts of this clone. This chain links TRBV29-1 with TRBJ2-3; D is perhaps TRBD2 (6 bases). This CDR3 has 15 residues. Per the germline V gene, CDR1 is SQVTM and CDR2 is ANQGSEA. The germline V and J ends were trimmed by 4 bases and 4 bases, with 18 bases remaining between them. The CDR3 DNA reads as TGCAGCGTTGCCATTCTAGCGATAAGCGCAGATACGCAGTATTTT. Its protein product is CSVAILAISADTQYF.